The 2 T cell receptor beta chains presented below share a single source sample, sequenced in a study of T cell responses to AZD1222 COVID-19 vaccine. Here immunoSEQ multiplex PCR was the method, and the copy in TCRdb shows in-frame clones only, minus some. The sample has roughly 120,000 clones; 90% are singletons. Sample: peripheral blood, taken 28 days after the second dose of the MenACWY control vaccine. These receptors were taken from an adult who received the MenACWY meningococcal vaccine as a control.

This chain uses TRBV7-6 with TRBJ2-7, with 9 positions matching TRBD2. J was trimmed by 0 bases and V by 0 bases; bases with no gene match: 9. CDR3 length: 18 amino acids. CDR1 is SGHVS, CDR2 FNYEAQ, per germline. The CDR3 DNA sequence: TGTGCCAGCAGCTTAGCAGGGAGCGGGAGGAAGAGCTCCTACGAGCAGTACTTC. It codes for CASSLAGSGRKSSYEQYF. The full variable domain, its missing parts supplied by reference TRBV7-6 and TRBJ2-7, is GAGVSQSPRYKVTKRGQDVALRCDPISGHVSLYWYRQALGQGPEFLTYFNYEAQQDKSGLPNDRFSAERPEGSISTLTIQRTEQRDSAMYRCASSLAGSGRKSSYEQYFGPGTRLTVT.

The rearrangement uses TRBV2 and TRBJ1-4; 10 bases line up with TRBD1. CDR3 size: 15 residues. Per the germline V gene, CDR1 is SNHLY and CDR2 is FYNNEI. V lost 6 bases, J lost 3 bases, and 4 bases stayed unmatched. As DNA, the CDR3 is TGTGCCAGCAGGGGACAGGGGACGGCTAATGAAAAACTGTTTTTT. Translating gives CASRGQGTANEKLFF. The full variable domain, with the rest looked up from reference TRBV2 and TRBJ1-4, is EPEVTQTPSHQVTQMGQEVILRCVPISNHLYFYWYRQILGQKVEFLVSFYNNEISEKSEIFDDQFSVERPDGSNFTLKIRSTKLEDSAMYFCASRGQGTANEKLFFGSGTQLSVL.